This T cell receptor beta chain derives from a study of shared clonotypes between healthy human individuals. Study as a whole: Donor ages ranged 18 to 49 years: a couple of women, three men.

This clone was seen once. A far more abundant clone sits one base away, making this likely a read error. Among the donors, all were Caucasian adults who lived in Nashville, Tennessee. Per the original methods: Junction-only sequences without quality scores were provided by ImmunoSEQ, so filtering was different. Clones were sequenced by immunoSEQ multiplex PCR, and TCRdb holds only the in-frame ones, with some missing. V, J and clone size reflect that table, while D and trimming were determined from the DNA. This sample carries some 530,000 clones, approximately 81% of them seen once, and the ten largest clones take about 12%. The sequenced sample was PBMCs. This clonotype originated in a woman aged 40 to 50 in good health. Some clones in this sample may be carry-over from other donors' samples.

For the CDR3, the DNA is TGTGCCAGCAGCCTCCAGGACAGGGCTTACCAAGAGACCCAGTACTTC. This sequence encodes CASSLQDRAYQETQYF. The chain recombines TRBV7-9 with TRBJ2-5, with 8 bases aligning to TRBD1. The germline gives CDR1 SEHNR, CDR2 FQNEAQ (reference sequence). The CDR3 loop spans 16 amino acids. With V trimmed by 5 bases and J by 0 bases, 8 bases remained unmatched. Full variable domain (missing parts from reference TRBV7-9 and TRBJ2-5): DTGVSQNPRHKITKRGQNVTFRCDPISEHNRLYWYRQTLGQGPEFLTYFQNEAQLEKSRLLSDRFSAERPKGSFSTLEIQRTEQGDSAMYLCASSLQDRAYQETQYFGPGTRLLVL.